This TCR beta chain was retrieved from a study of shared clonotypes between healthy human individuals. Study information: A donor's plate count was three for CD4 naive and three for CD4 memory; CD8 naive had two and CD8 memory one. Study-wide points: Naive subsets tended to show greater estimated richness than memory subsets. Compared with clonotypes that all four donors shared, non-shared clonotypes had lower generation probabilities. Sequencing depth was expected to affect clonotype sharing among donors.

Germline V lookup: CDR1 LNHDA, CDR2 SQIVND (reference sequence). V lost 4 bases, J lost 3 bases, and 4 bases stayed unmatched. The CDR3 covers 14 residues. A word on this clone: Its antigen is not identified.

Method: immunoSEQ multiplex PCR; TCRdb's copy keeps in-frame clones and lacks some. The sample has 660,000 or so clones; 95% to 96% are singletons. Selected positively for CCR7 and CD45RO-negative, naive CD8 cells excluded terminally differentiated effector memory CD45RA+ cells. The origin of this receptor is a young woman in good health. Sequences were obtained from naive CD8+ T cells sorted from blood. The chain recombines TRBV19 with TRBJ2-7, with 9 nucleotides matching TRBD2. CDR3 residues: CASSSPTSGYEQYF. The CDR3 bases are TGTGCCAGTAGTAGTCCGACTAGCGGCTACGAGCAGTACTTC.